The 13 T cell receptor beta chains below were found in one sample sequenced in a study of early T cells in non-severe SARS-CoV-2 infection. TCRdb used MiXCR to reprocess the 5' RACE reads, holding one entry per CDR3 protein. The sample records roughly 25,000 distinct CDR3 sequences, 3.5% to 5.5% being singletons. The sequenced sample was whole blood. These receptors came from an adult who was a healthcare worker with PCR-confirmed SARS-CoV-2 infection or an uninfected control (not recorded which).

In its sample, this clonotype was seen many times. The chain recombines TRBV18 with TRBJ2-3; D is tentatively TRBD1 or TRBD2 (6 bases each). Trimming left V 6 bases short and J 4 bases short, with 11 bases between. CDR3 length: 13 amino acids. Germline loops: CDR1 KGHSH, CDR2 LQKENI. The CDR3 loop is CASSRDIPDTQYF. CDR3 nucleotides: TGTGCCAGCTCGCGGGACATCCCAGATACGCAGTATTTT. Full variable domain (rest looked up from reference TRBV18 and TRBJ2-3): NAGVMQNPRHLVRRRGQEARLRCSPMKGHSHVYWYRQLPEEGLKFMVYLQKENIIDESGMPKERFSAEFPKEGPSILRIQQVVRGDSAAYFCASSRDIPDTQYFGPGTRLTVL.

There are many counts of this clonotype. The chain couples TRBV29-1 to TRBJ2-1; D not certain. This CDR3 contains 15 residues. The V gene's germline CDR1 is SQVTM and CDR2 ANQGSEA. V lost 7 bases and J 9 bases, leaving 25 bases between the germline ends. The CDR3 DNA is TGCAGCGCCCCCTATCGCGGTGGGAATAATGGTGAGCAGTTCTTC. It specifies CSAPYRGGNNGEQFF.

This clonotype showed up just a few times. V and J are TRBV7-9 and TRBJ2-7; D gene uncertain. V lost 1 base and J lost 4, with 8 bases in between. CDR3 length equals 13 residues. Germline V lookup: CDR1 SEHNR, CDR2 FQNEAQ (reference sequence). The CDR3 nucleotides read TGTGCCAGCAGCTTAGGAATCCTATACGAGCAGTACTTC. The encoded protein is CASSLGILYEQYF.

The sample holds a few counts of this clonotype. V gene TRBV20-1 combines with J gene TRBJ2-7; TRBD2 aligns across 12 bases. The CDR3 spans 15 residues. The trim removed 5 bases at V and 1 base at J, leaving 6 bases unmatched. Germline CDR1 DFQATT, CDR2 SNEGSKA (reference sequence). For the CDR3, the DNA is TGCAGTGCTCGTACTAGCGGGGGGTCATCCTACGAGCAGTACTTC. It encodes CSARTSGGSSYEQYF.

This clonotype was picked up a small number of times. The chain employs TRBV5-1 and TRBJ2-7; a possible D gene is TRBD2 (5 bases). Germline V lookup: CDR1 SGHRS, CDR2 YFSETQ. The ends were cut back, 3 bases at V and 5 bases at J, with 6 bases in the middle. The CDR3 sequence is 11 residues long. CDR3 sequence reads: CASSSGNEQYF. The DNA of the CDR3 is TGCGCCAGCAGCTCCGGGAACGAGCAGTACTTC.

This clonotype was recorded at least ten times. The CDR3, as DNA: TGCAGTGCTAGAGAAGGGGGCTACGAGCAGTACTTC. Its protein product is CSAREGGYEQYF. The V and J genes are TRBV20-1 and TRBJ2-7; possibly TRBD1 for D (6 bases). CDR1 is DFQATT and CDR2 is SNEGSKA in the germline V gene (reference sequence). The CDR3 has 12 amino acids. Trimming stripped 0 bases from V and 3 bases from J, with 6 bases between.

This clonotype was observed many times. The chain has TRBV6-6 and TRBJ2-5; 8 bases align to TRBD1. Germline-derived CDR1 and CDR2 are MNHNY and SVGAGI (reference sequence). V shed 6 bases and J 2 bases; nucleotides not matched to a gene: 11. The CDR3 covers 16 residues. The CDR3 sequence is CASSYDRGRVQETQYF. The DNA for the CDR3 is TGTGCCAGCAGCTACGACAGGGGCCGCGTACAAGAGACCCAGTACTTC.

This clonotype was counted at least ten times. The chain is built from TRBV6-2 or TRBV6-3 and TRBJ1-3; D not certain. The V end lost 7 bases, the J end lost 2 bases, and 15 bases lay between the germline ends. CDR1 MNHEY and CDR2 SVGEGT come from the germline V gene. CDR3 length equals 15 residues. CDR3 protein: CASTHRASPGNTIYF. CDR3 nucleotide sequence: TGTGCCAGCACCCACCGGGCCTCCCCTGGAAACACCATATATTTT.

CDR3: CASSYFRDNTGELFF. In nucleotides, the CDR3 is TGTGCCAGCAGTTACTTTAGGGACAACACCGGGGAGCTGTTTTTT. The chain carries TRBV6-2 or TRBV6-3 and TRBJ2-2; D may correspond to TRBD1 or TRBD2 (5 bases each). Per germline, CDR1 MNHEY and CDR2 SVGEGT. V was trimmed by 1 base and J by 2 bases, leaving 8 bases between them. The CDR3 loop spans 15 amino acids.

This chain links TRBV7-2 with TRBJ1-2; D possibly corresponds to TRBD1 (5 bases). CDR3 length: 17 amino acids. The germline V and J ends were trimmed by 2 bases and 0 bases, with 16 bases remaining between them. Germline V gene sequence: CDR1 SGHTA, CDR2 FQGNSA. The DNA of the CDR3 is TGTGCCAGCAGCTTAATGTCGGCAGGGTACACTAACTATGGCTACACCTTC. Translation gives CASSLMSAGYTNYGYTF.

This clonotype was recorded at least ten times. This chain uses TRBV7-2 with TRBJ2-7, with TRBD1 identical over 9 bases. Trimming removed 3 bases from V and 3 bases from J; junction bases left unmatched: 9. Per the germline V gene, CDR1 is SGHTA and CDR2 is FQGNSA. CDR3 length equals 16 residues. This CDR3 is CASSLGTGRVHYEQYF. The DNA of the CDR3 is TGTGCCAGCAGCTTGGGGACAGGGCGAGTTCACTACGAGCAGTACTTC. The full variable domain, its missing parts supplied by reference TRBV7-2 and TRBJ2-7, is GAGVSQSPSNKVTEKGKDVELRCDPISGHTALYWYRQSLGQGLEFLIYFQGNSAPDKSGLPSDRFSAERTGGSVSTLTIQRTQQEDSAVYLCASSLGTGRVHYEQYFGPGTRLTVT.

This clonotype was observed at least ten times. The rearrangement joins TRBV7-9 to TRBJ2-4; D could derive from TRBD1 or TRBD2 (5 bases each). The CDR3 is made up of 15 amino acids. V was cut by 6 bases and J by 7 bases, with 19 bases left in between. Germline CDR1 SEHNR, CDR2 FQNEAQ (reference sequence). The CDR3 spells CASSPDGAFSNIQYF. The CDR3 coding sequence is TGTGCCAGCAGTCCCGACGGGGCCTTCAGCAACATTCAGTACTTC.

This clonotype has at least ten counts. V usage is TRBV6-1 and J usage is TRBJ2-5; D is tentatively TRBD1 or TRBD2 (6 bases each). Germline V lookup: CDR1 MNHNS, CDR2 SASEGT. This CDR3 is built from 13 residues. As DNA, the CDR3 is TGTGCTTCCACCGGGGGCGCCGGAGAGACCCAGTACTTC. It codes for CASTGGAGETQYF.